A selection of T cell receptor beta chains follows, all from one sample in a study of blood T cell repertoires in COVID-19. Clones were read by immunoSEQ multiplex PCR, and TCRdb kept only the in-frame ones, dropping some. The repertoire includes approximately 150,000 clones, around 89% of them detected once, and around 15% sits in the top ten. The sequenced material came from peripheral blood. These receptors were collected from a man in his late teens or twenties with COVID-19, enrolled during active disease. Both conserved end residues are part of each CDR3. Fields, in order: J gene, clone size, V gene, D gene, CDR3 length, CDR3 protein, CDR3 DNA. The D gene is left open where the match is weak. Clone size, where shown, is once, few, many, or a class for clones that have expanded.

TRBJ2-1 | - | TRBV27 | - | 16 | CASSPPGTSSYNEQFF | TGTGCCAGCAGTCCCCCCGGGACTTCCTCCTACAATGAGCAGTTCTTC
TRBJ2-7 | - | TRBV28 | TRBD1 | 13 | CASSRTGHYEQYF | TGTGCCAGCAGCCGGACAGGGCATTACGAGCAGTACTTC
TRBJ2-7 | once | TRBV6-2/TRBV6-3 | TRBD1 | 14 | CASSYPGTGNEQYF | TGTGCCAGCAGTTACCCCGGGACAGGGAACGAGCAGTACTTC
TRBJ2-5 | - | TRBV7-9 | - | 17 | CASPPGAEGQGEETQYF | TGTGCCAGCCCCCCGGGGGCCGAGGGGCAGGGGGAAGAGACCCAGTACTTC
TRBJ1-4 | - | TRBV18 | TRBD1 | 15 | CASSRTGWVREKLLF | TGTGCCAGCTCACGGACAGGGTGGGTAAGGGAAAAACTGCTTTTT
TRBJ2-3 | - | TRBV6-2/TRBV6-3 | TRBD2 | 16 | CASSSRLAGFTDTQYF | TGTGCCAGCAGTTCGCGACTAGCGGGGTTCACAGATACGCAGTATTTT
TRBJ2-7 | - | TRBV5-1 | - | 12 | CASSTDTGSQYF | TGCGCCAGCAGCACCGACACCGGGAGTCAGTACTTC
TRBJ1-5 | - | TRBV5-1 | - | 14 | CASSPGTTNQPQHF | TGCGCCAGCAGCCCCGGGACTACTAATCAGCCCCAGCATTTT
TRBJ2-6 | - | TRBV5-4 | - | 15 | CASSLPGSGANVLTF | TGTGCCAGCAGCTTGCCGGGCTCTGGGGCCAACGTCCTGACTTTC
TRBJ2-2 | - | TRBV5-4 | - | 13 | CASSNKNTGELFF | TGTGCCAGCAGCAACAAGAACACCGGGGAGCTGTTTTTT
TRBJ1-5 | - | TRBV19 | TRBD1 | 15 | CASSNWDRSNQPQHF | TGTGCCAGTAGTAATTGGGACAGGAGCAATCAGCCCCAGCATTTT
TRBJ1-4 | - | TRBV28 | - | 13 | CASSKRGNEKLLF | TGTGCCAGCAGCAAAAGGGGGAATGAAAAACTGCTTTTT
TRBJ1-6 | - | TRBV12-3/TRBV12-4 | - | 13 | CASNFFWSSPLHF | TGTGCCAGCAACTTTTTTTGGAGTTCACCCCTCCACTTT
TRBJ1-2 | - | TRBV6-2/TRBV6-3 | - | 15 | CASSYSSESIYGYTF | TGTGCCAGCAGTTACTCGTCGGAGTCCATCTATGGCTACACCTTC
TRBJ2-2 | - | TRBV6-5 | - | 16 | CASSYDPGENTGELFF | TGTGCCAGCAGTTACGATCCGGGGGAGAACACCGGGGAGCTGTTTTTT
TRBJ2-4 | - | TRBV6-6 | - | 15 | CASTHLLPTGNIQYF | TGTGCCAGCACCCACCTTCTCCCGACGGGGAACATTCAGTACTTC
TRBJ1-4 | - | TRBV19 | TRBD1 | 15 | CASSTTGTGGEKLFF | TGTGCCAGTAGTACCACCGGGACAGGGGGAGAAAAACTGTTTTTT
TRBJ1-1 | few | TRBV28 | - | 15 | CASTQGGWMNTEAFF | TGTGCCAGCACTCAGGGTGGTTGGATGAACACTGAAGCTTTCTTT
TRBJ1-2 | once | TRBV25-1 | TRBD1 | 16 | CASLGNRGHSNYGYTF | TGTGCCAGCCTAGGGAACAGGGGGCACTCTAACTATGGCTACACCTTC
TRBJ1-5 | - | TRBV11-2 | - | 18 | CASSSNWEGTVSNQPQHF | TGTGCCAGCAGCTCCAACTGGGAGGGGACGGTTAGCAATCAGCCCCAGCATTTT
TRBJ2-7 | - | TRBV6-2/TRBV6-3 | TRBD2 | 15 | CASSWGLAGTYEQYF | TGTGCCAGCAGTTGGGGACTAGCGGGGACCTACGAGCAGTACTTC
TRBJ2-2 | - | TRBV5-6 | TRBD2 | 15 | CASSLRGVGTGELFF | TGTGCCAGCAGCTTGCGGGGGGTCGGCACCGGGGAGCTGTTTTTT
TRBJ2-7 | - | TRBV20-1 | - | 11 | CSGLEDYEQYF | TGCAGCGGTCTGGAGGACTACGAGCAGTACTTC
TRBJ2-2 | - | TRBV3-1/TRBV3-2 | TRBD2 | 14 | CASSRSSGNRELFF | TGTGCCAGCAGCCGGTCTAGCGGGAATCGGGAGCTGTTTTTT
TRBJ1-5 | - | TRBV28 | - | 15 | CASSFPRKSNQPQHF | TGTGCCAGCAGTTTCCCCAGGAAAAGCAATCAGCCCCAGCATTTT
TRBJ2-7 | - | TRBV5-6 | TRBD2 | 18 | CASSLGGLAGTLPYEQYF | TGTGCCAGCAGCTTGGGCGGACTAGCGGGAACCCTACCCTACGAGCAGTACTTC
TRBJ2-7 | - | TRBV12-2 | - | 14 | CASRSTGLAGEQYF | TGTGCAAGTCGGTCGACGGGACTAGCGGGTGAGCAGTACTTC
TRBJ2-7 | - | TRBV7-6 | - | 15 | CASSLSGGGPYEQYF | TGTGCCAGCAGCTTATCGGGAGGGGGCCCCTACGAGCAGTACTTC
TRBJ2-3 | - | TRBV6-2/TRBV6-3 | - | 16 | CASSYSRQGSTDTQYF | TGTGCCAGCAGTTACTCGAGGCAGGGGAGCACAGATACGCAGTATTTT
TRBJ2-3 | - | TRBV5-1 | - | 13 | CASRPRGTDTQYF | TGCGCCAGCAGGCCCCGAGGCACAGATACGCAGTATTTT
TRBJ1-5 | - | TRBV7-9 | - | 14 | CASSLGGWDQPQHF | TGTGCCAGCAGCTTGGGCGGGTGGGATCAGCCCCAGCATTTT
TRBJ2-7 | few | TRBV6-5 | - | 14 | CASSRERLSYEQYF | TGTGCCAGCAGTAGGGAGCGCCTCTCCTACGAGCAGTACTTC
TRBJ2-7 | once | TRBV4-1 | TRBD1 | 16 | CASSQDSGTGFSEQYF | TGCGCCAGCAGCCAAGACTCCGGGACAGGGTTCTCCGAGCAGTACTTC
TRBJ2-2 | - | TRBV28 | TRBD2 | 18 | CASSGSGRLARNTGELFF | TGTGCCAGCAGTGGTTCAGGTAGACTAGCGAGGAACACCGGGGAGCTGTTTTTT
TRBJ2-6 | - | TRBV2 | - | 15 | CASSELLSGANVLTF | TGTGCCAGCAGTGAACTTCTCTCTGGGGCCAACGTCCTGACTTTC
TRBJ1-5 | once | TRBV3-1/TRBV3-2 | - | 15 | CASSPHQDRNQPQHF | TGTGCCAGCAGCCCCCACCAGGATCGCAATCAGCCCCAGCATTTT
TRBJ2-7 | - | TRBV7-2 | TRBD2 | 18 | CASSRGTSGITTAYEQYF | TGTGCCAGCAGCCGCGGGACTAGCGGGATCACCACCGCCTACGAGCAGTACTTC
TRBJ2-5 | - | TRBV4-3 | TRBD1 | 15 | CASSQGTGGGETQYF | TGCGCCAGCAGCCAAGGAACAGGGGGCGGAGAGACCCAGTACTTC
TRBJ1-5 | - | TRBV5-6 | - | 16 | CASSLSFGVRNQPQHF | TGTGCCAGCAGCTTGTCCTTCGGGGTCCGGAATCAGCCCCAGCATTTT
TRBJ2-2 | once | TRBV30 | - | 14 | CAWWDTTTTGELFF | TGTGCCTGGTGGGACACTACAACGACCGGGGAGCTGTTTTTT
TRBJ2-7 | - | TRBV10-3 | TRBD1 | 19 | CAIRAKTDAGTGESYEQYF | TGTGCCATCAGAGCTAAAACGGATGCCGGGACAGGGGAATCCTACGAGCAGTACTTC